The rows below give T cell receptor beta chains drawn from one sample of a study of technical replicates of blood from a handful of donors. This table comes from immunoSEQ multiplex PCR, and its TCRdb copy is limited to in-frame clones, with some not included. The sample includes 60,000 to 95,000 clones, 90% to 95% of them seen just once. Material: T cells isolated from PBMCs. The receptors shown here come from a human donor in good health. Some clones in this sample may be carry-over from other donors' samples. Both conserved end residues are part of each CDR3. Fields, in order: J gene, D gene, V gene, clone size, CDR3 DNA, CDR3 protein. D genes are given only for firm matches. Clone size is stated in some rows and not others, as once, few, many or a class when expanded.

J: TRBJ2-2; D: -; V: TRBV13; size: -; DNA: TGTGCCAGCAGACTACCAGGCGACAGGAAAGACACCGGGGAGCTGTTTTTT; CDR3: CASRLPGDRKDTGELFF
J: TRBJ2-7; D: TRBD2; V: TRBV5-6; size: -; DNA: TGTGCCAGCAGCTTGGGACTAGCGGTCGCCTACGAGCAGTACTTC; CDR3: CASSLGLAVAYEQYF
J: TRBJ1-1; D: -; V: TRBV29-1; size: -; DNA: TGCAGCGTTGTCCCGACAGCCATGAACACTGAAGCTTTCTTT; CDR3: CSVVPTAMNTEAFF
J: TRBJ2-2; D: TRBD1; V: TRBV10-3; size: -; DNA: TGTGCCATCGGTTTGCACAGGGGAGTCGGCACCGGGGAGCTGTTTTTT; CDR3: CAIGLHRGVGTGELFF
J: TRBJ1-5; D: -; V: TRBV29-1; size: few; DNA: TGCAGCGTTGAAGATGGGACCGGAGGGTGGCCCCAGCATTTT; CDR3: CSVEDGTGGWPQHF
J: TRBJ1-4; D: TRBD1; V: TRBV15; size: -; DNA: TGTGCCACCAGCAGAGAACAGGGGCAAGATGAAAAACTGTTTTTT; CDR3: CATSREQGQDEKLFF
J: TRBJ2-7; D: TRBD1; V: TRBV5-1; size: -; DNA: TGCGCCAGCAGTCCCCTGGGACAGCCAAGCTCCTACGAGCAGTACTTC; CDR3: CASSPLGQPSSYEQYF
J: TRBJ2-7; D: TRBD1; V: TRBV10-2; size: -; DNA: TGCGCCAGCGGAGGGACAGGCGACTCCTACGAGCAGTACTTC; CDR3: CASGGTGDSYEQYF
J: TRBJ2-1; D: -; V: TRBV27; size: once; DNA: TGTGCCAGCAGTTTAATGACAGACAATGAGCAGTTCTTC; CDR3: CASSLMTDNEQFF
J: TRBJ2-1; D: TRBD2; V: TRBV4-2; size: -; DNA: TGTGCCAGCAGCCTCGGAGCAGGGACTAGGGGCTACAATGAGCAGTTCTTC; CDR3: CASSLGAGTRGYNEQFF
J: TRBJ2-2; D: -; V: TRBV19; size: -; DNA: TGTGCCAGTAGTTTATGGACTCTAGGCGGGGAGCTGTTTTTT; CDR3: CASSLWTLGGELFF
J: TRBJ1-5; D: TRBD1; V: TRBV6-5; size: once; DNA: TGTGCCAGCAGTCCCCGGACAGGGGATCAGCCCCAGCATTTT; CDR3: CASSPRTGDQPQHF
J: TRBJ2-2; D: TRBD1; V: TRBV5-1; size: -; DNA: TGCGCCAGCAGCTCCGGACAGGGGAACACCGGGGAGCTGTTTTTT; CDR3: CASSSGQGNTGELFF
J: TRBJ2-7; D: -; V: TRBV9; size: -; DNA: TGTGCCAGCAGCGTAGGGTGGTCGGGAGCCTCCTACGAGCAGTACTTC; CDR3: CASSVGWSGASYEQYF
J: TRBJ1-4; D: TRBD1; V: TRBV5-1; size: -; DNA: TGCGCCAGCAGCTGGGGGGGACAGGGCTCTACGGAAAAACTGTTTTTT; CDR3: CASSWGGQGSTEKLFF
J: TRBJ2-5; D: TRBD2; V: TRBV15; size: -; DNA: TGTGCCACCAGCAGAGATGGGGGGGACGCACAAGAGATCCAGTACTTC; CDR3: CATSRDGGDAQEIQYF
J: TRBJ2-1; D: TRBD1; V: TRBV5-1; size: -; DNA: TGCGCCAGCAGCTTGGCCCAGGGAGACAGGGTCTACAATGAGCAGTTCTTC; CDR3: CASSLAQGDRVYNEQFF
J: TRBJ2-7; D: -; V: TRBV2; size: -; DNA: TGTGCCAGGACTAGCAGTGGGAGGGGGGCCTACGAGCAGTACTTC; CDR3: CARTSSGRGAYEQYF
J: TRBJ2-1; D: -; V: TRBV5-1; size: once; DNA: TGCGCCAGCAGCACCGGACGGGGGAGTTCCTACAATGAGCAGTTCTTC; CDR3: CASSTGRGSSYNEQFF
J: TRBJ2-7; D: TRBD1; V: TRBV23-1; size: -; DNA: TGCGCCAGCAGTCAAATGACCGGGACAGATTCTATTGTCCACGAGCAGTACTTC; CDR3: CASSQMTGTDSIVHEQYF
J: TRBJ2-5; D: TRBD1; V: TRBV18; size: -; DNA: TGTGCCAGCTCACCAGACAGGGTGGTGGAGACCCAGTACTTC; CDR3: CASSPDRVVETQYF
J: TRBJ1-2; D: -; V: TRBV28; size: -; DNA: TGTGCCAGCAGTTTTCAAGGGAGAAACACCTATGGCTACACCTTC; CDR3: CASSFQGRNTYGYTF
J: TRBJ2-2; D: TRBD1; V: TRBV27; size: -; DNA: TGTGCCAGCAGTTCGGACCCTTACAGGGGGCTGAGCACCGGGGAGCTGTTTTTT; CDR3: CASSSDPYRGLSTGELFF
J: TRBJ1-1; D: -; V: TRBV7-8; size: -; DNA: TGTGCCAGCAGCTTAGGGGGGCCTAACATGAACACTGAAGCTTTCTTT; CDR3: CASSLGGPNMNTEAFF
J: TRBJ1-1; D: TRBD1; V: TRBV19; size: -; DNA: TGTGCCAGTACCAAAGACAGGGCTGACACTGAAGCTTTCTTT; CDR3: CASTKDRADTEAFF
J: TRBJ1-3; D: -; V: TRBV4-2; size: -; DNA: TGTGCCAGCAGCCAAGCTTTCACCTACTCTGGAAACACCATATATTTT; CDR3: CASSQAFTYSGNTIYF
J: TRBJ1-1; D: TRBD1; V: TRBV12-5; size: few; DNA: TGTGCTAGTGGTCCACCGGACAGGTTGAACACTGAAGCTTTCTTT; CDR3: CASGPPDRLNTEAFF
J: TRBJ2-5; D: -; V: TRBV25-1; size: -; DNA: TGTGCCAGCGCCGCTCCTGTGGGGACTTTGTACCAAGAGACCCAGTACTTC; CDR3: CASAAPVGTLYQETQYF
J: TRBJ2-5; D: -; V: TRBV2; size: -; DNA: TGTGCCAGCAGTGACCCCACTAGAAAAACAAAGACCCAGTACTTC; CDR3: CASSDPTRKTKTQYF
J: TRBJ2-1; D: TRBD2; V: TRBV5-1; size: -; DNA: TGCGCCAGCAGCTTGATAGCGGGAGAACTGAATGAGCAGTTCTTC; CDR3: CASSLIAGELNEQFF
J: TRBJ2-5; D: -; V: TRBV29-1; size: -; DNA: TGCAGCGTTGACCTACGCCAAGAGACCCAGTACTTC; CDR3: CSVDLRQETQYF
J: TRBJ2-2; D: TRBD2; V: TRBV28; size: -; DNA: TGTGCCAGCAGGGCTAGCGGGAGAGGTTTTAATGACCCCGGGGAGCTGTTTTTT; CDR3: CASRASGRGFNDPGELFF
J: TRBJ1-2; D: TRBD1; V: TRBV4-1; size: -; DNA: TGCGCCAGCAGCCAGAGACAGGGGGATGGCTACACCTTC; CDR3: CASSQRQGDGYTF
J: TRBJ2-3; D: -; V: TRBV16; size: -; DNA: TGTGCCAGCAGCCTGCACTCCTTCCCCATTGGGCAGTATTTT; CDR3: CASSLHSFPIGQYF
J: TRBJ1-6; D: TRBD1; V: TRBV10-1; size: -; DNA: TGCGCCAGCAGCCCTACAGGGGGCAAAAACCCCCGACGTCGGGTTAGGAGCTCACCCCTCCACTTT; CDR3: CASSPTGGKNPRRRVRSSPLHF
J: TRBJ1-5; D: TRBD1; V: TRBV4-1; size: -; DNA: TGCGCCAGCAGCCAAGGGGCCAGGGGGTTTACTAGCAATCAGCCCCAGCATTTT; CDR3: CASSQGARGFTSNQPQHF
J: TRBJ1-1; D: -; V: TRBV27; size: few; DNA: TGTGCCAGCAGTTTAACCTCCAGTCTTGAAGCTTTCTTT; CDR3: CASSLTSSLEAFF
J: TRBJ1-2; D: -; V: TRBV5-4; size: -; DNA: TGTGCCAGCAGCTTCGCTACAGGGTCGTATGGCTACACCTTC; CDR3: CASSFATGSYGYTF
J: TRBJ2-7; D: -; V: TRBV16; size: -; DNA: TGTGCCAGCAGCCAATGGGACAAACTCTACGAGCAGTACTTC; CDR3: CASSQWDKLYEQYF
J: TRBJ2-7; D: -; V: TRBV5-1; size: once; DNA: TGCGCCAGCAGCTTGGCGGGGTTAACCTACGAGCAGTACTTC; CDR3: CASSLAGLTYEQYF
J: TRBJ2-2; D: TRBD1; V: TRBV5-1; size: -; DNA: TGCGCCAGCAGCGGGACAGGGGGATCTATCGCGAACACCGGGGAGCTGTTTTTT; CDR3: CASSGTGGSIANTGELFF
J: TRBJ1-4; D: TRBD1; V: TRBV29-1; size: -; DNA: TGCAGCGCCTGGGACAGACATAGTGAAAAACTGTTTTTT; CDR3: CSAWDRHSEKLFF
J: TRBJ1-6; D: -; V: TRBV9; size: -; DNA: TGTGCCAGCAGCGTAGGCGGGACGCGACCCCTCCACTTT; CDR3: CASSVGGTRPLHF
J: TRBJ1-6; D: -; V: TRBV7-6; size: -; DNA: TGTGCCAGCAGCTTACAGCAGGGGAAGGTTTCACCCCTCCACTTT; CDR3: CASSLQQGKVSPLHF
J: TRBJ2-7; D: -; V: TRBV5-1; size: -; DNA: TGCGCCAGCAGCCTTAGCGGCTACGAGCAGTACTTC; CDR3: CASSLSGYEQYF
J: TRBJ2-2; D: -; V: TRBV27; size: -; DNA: TGTGCCAGCAGTTCCGGTGGGCTGCATACCGGGGAGCTGTTTTTT; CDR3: CASSSGGLHTGELFF
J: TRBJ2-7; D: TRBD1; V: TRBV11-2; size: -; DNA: TGTGCCAGCAGCTTAGAAGGGACAGCATTCTACGAGCAGTACTTC; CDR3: CASSLEGTAFYEQYF
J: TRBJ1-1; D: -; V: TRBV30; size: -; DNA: TGTGCCTGGTCGGGGTTAATGAACACTGAAGCTTTCTTT; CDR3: CAWSGLMNTEAFF